Listed below are T cell receptor beta chains from one sample, sequenced in a study of beta chain features in type 1 diabetes. Sequencing was performed with immunoSEQ multiplex PCR; in TCRdb, only in-frame clones are kept and a portion is missing. The sample shows roughly 160,000 clones, approximately 7.8% of them seen only once. Sequencing input: central memory CD4+ T cells from blood. These receptors came from a middle-aged woman with type 1 diabetes. The CDR3 runs from the conserved cysteine through the conserved F or W. The order of the fields is D gene, J gene, V gene, clone size, CDR3 protein, CDR3 DNA. A D gene is named only where the DNA matches it firmly. Expanded clones get a size class; other rows say once, few or many, or leave the size out.

D gene: -
J gene: TRBJ1-1
V gene: TRBV6-5
clone size: -
CDR3 protein: CASSSRGKAEAFF
CDR3 DNA: TGTGCCAGCAGTTCACGGGGGAAGGCTGAAGCTTTCTTT

D gene: TRBD1
J gene: TRBJ1-5
V gene: TRBV5-6
clone size: -
CDR3 protein: CASSLGQGRGEPQHF
CDR3 DNA: TGTGCCAGCAGCCTGGGACAGGGAAGGGGTGAGCCCCAGCATTTT

D gene: TRBD2
J gene: TRBJ2-1
V gene: TRBV19
clone size: -
CDR3 protein: CASSIGISGAHHNEQFF
CDR3 DNA: TGTGCCAGTAGTATAGGGATTAGCGGGGCCCACCACAATGAGCAGTTCTTC

D gene: -
J gene: TRBJ1-1
V gene: TRBV4-1
clone size: few
CDR3 protein: CASSLSRREAEAFF
CDR3 DNA: TGCGCCAGCAGCCTGTCTCGAAGAGAGGCTGAAGCTTTCTTT

D gene: -
J gene: TRBJ1-6
V gene: TRBV7-9
clone size: -
CDR3 protein: CASSLAESPLHF
CDR3 DNA: TGTGCCAGCAGCTTAGCCGAGTCACCCCTCCACTTT

D gene: TRBD1
J gene: TRBJ2-2
V gene: TRBV5-1
clone size: few
CDR3 protein: CASSLGQVTTGELFF
CDR3 DNA: TGCGCCAGCAGCCTAGGACAGGTTACCACCGGGGAGCTGTTTTTT

D gene: -
J gene: TRBJ2-1
V gene: TRBV7-6
clone size: -
CDR3 protein: CASSLAGGYNEQFF
CDR3 DNA: TGTGCCAGCAGCTTGGCGGGCGGTTACAATGAGCAGTTCTTC

D gene: -
J gene: TRBJ2-5
V gene: TRBV7-7
clone size: -
CDR3 protein: CASSVDRSQETQYF
CDR3 DNA: TGTGCTAGCAGCGTAGACAGGTCGCAAGAGACCCAGTACTTC

D gene: TRBD2
J gene: TRBJ2-7
V gene: TRBV7-9
clone size: few
CDR3 protein: CASSSSGSDEQYF
CDR3 DNA: TGTGCCAGCAGCAGTAGCGGGAGCGACGAGCAGTACTTC

D gene: -
J gene: TRBJ2-7
V gene: TRBV9
clone size: -
CDR3 protein: CASSPNVGAASYEQYF
CDR3 DNA: TGTGCCAGCAGCCCTAATGTAGGGGCGGCCTCCTACGAGCAGTACTTC